This T cell receptor (beta chain) was sequenced in a study of OX40 agonist ivuxolimab in advanced cancers. Study details: An anti-OX40 (CD134) antibody with agonistic activity, ivuxolimab, was administered to patients. Antecedent anti-PD-1, anti-PD-L1 or anti-CTLA-4 therapy was permissible, with about 39% having received some.

V was pared by 2 bases and J by 0 bases, with 7 bases between. The CDR3 has 14 residues. The germline V gene has CDR1 WNHNN and CDR2 SYGVQD (reference sequence). A note on this clone: Antigen unknown.

General observations from the study: Blood T cells, both CD4+ and CD8+, expanded clonally by week 6 at 0.1 to 3.0 mg/kg. Among the least clonally expanded were partial responders at 0.1-3.0 mg/kg.

TCRdb's copy holds only in-frame clones and misses some; the assay was immunoSEQ multiplex PCR. The sample includes tens of thousands of clones, roughly nine tenths seen only once; the top ten take approximately 0.91%. The material was CD4+ or CD8+ T cells sorted from blood, obtained in a trial of the OX40 agonist ivuxolimab. V usage is TRBV10-1 and J usage is TRBJ1-1; a possible D gene is TRBD1 (5 bases). This receptor was obtained from an adult with an advanced solid tumor such as melanoma, head and neck, liver or kidney cancer. The CDR3, as DNA: TGCGCCAGCAGTGAGAGGGGAATGAACACTGAAGCTTTCTTT. Its protein is CASSERGMNTEAFF.